The clone carrying this T cell receptor beta chain was found many times. TCR beta CDR3 was amplified from genomic DNA by two-round multiplex PCR. First-round PCR used primers specific to each TRBV and TRBJ gene. One entry per CDR3 protein, called by TCRdb with MiXCR from the multiplex PCR reads. This table has tens of thousands of distinct CDR3 sequences, more than 20% appearing once. Germline CDR1 reads DFQATT; CDR2 reads SNEGSKA (reference sequence). With 5 bases removed from V and 5 bases from J, the gap between germline ends came to 13 bases. The CDR3 runs to 13 residues. This record comes from a study of prognosis after radiotherapy for stage I lung cancer.

The source material was PBMCs, sampled before or after stereotactic body radiation therapy (not recorded which). The TCR sequence derives from a donor aged 50 or older with non-small cell lung cancer. The rearrangement joins TRBV20-1 to TRBJ1-5; perhaps TRBD1 as D (5 bases). The DNA of the CDR3 is TGCAGTGCTGCCCAGGGTACGGATCAGCCCCAGCATTTT. Amino acids: CSAAQGTDQPQHF.